This TCR beta chain is drawn from a study of T cell responses to AZD1222 COVID-19 vaccine. Findings of the study overall: Repertoire sampling was restricted to post-peak T cell response timepoints.

Method: immunoSEQ multiplex PCR; TCRdb's copy keeps in-frame clones and lacks some. This table holds approximately 190,000 clones, around 93% found once. This clone was recorded once. Its antigen remains unidentified. This CDR3 is built from 14 residues. Trimming stripped 5 bases from V and 4 bases from J, with 11 bases between. Germline V gene lookup returns CDR1 MNHEY and CDR2 SVGAGI. V gene TRBV6-5 combines with J gene TRBJ2-2; D not resolved. The TCR sequence derives from an adult in good health. This specimen was peripheral blood, taken on day 0 of AZD1222 vaccination. CDR3 protein: CASSPGFATGELFF. In nucleotides, the CDR3 is TGTGCCAGCAGTCCCGGTTTTGCCACCGGGGAGCTGTTTTTT.